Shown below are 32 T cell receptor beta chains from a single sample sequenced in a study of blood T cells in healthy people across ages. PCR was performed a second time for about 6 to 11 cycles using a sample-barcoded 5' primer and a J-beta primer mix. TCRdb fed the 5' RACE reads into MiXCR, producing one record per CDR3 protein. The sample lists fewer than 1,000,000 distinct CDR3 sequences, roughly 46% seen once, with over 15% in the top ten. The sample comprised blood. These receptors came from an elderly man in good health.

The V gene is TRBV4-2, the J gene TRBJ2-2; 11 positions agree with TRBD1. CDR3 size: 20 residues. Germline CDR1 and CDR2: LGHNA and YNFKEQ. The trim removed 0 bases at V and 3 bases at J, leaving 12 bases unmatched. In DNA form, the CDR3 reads TGTGCCAGCAGCCAAGAGCCTCCTTCTTGGGACAGGGGGGACACCGGGGAGCTGTTTTTT. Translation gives CASSQEPPSWDRGDTGELFF.

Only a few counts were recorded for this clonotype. CDR3: CASSRDFAGSETQYF. The CDR3 coding sequence is TGTGCCAGCAGCCGAGACTTCGCCGGGTCAGAGACCCAGTACTTC. The chain couples TRBV12-3 or TRBV12-4 to TRBJ2-5, with no clear D. Trimming shortened V by 6 bases and J by 4 bases, and 18 bases separated the two germline ends. The CDR3 runs to 15 residues.

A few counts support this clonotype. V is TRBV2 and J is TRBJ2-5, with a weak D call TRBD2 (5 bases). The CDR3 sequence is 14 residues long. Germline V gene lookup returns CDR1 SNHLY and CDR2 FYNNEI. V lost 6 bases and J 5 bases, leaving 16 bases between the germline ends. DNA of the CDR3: TGTGCCAGCAGCGACCCACTAGGGCGCGAGACCCAGTACTTC. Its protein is CASSDPLGRETQYF.

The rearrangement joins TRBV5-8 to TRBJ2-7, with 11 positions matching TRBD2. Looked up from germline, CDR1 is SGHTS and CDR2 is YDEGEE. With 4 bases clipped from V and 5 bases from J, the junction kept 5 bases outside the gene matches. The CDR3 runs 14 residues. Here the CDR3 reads CASSELAGVNEQYF. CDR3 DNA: TGTGCCAGCAGCGAACTAGCGGGAGTTAACGAGCAGTACTTC.

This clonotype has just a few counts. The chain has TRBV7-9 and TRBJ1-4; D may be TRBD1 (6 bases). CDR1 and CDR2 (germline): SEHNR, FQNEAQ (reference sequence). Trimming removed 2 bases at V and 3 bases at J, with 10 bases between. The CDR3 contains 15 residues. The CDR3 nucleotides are TGTGCCAGCAGCTTACGGGGGGCGGCTAATGAAAAACTGTTTTTT. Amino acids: CASSLRGAANEKLFF.

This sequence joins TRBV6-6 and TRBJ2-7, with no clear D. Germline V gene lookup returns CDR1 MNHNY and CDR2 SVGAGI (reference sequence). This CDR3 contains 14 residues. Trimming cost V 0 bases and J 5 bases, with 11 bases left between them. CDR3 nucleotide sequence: TGTGCCAGCAGTTACTCGGCAACCCTCCACGAGCAGTACTTC. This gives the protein CASSYSATLHEQYF.

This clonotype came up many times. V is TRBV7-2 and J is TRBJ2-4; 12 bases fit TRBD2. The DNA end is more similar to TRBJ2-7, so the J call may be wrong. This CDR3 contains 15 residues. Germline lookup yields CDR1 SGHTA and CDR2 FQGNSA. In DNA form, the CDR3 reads TGTGCCAGCAGCTCCGGACTAGCGGGATGGTTCGAGCAGTACTTC. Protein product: CASSSGLAGWFEQYF.

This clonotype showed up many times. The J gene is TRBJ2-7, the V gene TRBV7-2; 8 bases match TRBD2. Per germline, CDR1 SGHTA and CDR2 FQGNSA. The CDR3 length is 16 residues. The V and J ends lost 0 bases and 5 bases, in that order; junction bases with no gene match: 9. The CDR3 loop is CASSLAPSSGGHEQYF. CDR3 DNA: TGTGCCAGCAGCTTAGCTCCTTCCAGCGGGGGCCACGAGCAGTACTTC.

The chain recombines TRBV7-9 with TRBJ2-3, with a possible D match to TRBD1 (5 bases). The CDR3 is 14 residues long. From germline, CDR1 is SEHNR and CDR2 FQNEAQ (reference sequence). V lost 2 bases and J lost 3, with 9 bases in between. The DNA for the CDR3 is TGTGCCAGCAGCTTACAGGGTTGGACAGATACGCAGTATTTT. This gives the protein CASSLQGWTDTQYF. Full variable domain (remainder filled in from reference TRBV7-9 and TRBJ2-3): DTGVSQNPRHKITKRGQNVTFRCDPISEHNRLYWYRQTLGQGPEFLTYFQNEAQLEKSRLLSDRFSAERPKGSFSTLEIQRTEQGDSAMYLCASSLQGWTDTQYFGPGTRLTVL.

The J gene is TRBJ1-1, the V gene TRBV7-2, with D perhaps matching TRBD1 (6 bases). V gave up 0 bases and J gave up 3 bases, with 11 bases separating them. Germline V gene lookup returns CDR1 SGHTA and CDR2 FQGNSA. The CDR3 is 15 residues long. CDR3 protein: CASSLAAGGYTEAFF. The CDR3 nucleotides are TGTGCCAGCAGCTTAGCTGCGGGGGGCTACACTGAAGCTTTCTTT.

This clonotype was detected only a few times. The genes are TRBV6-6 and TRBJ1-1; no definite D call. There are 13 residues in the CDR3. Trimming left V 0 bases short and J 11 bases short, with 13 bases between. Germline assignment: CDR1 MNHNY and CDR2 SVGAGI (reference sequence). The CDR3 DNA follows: TGTGCCAGCAGTTACTCGGCGGGAGTGGGCGCTTTCTTT. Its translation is CASSYSAGVGAFF.

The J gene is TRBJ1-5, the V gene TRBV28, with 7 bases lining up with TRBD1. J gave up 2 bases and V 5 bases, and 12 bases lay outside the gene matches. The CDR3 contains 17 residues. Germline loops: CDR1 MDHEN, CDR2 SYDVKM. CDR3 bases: TGTGCCAGCAGTCCGACAGGGTCTGAGATAGGCAATCAGCCCCAGCATTTT. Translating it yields CASSPTGSEIGNQPQHF.

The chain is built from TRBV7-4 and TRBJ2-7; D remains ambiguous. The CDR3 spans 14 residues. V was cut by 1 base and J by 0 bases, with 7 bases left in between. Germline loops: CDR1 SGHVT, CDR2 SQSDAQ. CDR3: CASSLGHVSYEQYF. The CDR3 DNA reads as TGTGCCAGCAGCTTAGGACACGTCTCCTACGAGCAGTACTTC.

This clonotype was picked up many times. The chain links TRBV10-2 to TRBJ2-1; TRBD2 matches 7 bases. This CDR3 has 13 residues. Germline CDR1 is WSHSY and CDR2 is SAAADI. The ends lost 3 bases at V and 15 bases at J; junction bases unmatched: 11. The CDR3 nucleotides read TGCGCCAGCAGTGACCTCCAGCAGCGGGGCGGGTTCTTC. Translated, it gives CASSDLQQRGGFF.

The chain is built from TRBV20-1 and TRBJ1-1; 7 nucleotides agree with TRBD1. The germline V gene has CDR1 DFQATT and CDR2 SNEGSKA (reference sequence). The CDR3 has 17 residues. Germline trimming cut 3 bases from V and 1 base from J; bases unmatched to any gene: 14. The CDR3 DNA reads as TGCAGTGCTAGGATCTTCGGACAGGTAAATTGGAACACTGAAGCTTTCTTT. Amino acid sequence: CSARIFGQVNWNTEAFF.

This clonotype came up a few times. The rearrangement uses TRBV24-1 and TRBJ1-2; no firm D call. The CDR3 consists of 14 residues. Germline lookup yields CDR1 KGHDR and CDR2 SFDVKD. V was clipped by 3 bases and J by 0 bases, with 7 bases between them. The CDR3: CATSDHGSNYGYTF. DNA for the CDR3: TGTGCCACCAGTGATCACGGATCTAACTATGGCTACACCTTC.

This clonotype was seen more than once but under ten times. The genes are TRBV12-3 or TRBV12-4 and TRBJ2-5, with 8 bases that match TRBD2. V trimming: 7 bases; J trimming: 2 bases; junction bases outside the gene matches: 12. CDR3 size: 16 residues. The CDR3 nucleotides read TGTGCCAGCAACCCCCGAGCGGGAGAAGGGCAAGAGACCCAGTACTTC. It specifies CASNPRAGEGQETQYF.

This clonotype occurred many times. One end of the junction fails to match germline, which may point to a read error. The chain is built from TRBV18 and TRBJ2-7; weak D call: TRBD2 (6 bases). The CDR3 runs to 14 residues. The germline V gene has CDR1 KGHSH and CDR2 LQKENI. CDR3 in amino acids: CASSPRDSTYEQYF. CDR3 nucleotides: TGTGCCAGCTCGCCACGGGACTCAACCTACGAGCAGTACTTC. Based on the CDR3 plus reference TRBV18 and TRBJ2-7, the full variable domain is NAGVMQNPRHLVRRRGQEARLRCSPMKGHSHVYWYRQLPEEGLKFMVYLQKENIIDESGMPKERFSAEFPKEGPSILRIQQVVRGDSAAYFCASSPRDSTYEQYFGPGTRLTVT.

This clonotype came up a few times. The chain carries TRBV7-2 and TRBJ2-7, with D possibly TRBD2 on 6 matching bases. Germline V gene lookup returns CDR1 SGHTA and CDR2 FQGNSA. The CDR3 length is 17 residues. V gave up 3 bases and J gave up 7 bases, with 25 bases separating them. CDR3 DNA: TGTGCCAGCAGCTTTCGCGAACTAGCTACCCACCGCAATGAGCAGTACTTC. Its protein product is CASSFRELATHRNEQYF. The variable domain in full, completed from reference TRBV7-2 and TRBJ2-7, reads GAGVSQSPSNKVTEKGKDVELRCDPISGHTALYWYRQSLGQGLEFLIYFQGNSAPDKSGLPSDRFSAERTGGSVSTLTIQRTQQEDSAVYLCASSFRELATHRNEQYFGPGTRLTVT.

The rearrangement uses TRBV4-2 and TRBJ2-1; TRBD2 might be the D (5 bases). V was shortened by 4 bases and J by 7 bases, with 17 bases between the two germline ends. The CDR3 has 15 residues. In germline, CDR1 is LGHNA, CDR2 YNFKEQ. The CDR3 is CASSLQGEGGNEQFF. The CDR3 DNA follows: TGTGCCAGCAGCCTTCAAGGTGAAGGCGGGAATGAGCAGTTCTTC.

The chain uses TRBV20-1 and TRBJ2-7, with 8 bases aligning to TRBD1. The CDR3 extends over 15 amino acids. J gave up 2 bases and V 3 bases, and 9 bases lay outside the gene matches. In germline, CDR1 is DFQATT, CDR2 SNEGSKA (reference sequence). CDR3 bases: TGCAGTGCTAGCCCTCGGACAGGGAATACCTACGAGCAGTACTTC. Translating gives CSASPRTGNTYEQYF.

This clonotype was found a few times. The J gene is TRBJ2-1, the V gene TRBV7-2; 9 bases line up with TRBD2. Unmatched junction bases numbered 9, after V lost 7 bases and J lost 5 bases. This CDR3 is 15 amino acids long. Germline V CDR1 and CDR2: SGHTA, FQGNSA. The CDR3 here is CASKSTGLAHNEQFF. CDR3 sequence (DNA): TGTGCCAGCAAAAGTACGGGACTAGCCCACAATGAGCAGTTCTTC.

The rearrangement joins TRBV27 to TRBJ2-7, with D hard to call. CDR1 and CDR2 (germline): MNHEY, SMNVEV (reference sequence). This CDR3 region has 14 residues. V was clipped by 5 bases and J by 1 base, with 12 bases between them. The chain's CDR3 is CASSPSDPSYEQYF. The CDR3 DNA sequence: TGTGCCAGCAGTCCCTCGGACCCTTCCTACGAGCAGTACTTC.

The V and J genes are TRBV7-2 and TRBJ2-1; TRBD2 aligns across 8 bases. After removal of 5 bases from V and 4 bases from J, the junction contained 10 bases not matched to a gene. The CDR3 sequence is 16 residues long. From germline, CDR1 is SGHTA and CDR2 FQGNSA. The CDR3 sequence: CASSTRSGGTYNEQFF. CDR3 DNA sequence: TGTGCCAGCAGCACGAGGTCGGGGGGGACATACAATGAGCAGTTCTTC.

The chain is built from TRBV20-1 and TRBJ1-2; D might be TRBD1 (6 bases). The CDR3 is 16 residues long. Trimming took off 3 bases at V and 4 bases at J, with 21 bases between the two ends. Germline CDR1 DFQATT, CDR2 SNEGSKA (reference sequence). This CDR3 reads CSASVRNRGGGYGYTF. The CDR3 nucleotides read TGCAGTGCTAGCGTTCGGAATAGGGGGGGAGGCTATGGCTACACCTTC.

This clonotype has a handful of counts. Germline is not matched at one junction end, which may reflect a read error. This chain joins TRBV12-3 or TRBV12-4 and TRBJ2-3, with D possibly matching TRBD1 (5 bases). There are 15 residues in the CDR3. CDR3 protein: CASRKGSVRTDTQYF. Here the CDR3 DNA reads TGTGCCAGCAGGAAGGGGTCCGTTCGCACTGATACGCAGTATTTT.

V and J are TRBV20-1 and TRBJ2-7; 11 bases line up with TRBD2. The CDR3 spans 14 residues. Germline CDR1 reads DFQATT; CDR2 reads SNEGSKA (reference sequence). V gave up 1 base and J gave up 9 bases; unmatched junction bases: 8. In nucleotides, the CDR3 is TGCAGTGCTAGAGTTCCACTAGCGGGAGAATCGCAGTACTTC. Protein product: CSARVPLAGESQYF.

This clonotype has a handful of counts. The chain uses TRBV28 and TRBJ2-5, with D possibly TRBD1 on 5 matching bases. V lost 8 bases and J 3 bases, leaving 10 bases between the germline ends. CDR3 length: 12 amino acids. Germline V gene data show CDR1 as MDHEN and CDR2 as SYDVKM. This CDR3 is CASRVGEETQYF. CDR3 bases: TGTGCCAGCCGTGTAGGGGAAGAGACCCAGTACTTC.

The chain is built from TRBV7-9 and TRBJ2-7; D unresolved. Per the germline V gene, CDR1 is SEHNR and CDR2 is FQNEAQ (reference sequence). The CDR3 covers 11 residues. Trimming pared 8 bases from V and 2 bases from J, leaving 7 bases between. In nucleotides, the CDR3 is TGTGCCAGCGGTTTTACCTACGAGCAGTACTTC. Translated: CASGFTYEQYF. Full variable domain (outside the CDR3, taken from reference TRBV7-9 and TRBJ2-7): DTGVSQNPRHKITKRGQNVTFRCDPISEHNRLYWYRQTLGQGPEFLTYFQNEAQLEKSRLLSDRFSAERPKGSFSTLEIQRTEQGDSAMYLCASGFTYEQYFGPGTRLTVT.

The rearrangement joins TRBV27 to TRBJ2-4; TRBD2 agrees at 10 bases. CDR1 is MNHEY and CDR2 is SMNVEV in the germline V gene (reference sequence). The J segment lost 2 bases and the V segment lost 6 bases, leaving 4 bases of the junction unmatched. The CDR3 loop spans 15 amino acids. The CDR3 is CASSTSGTTKNIQYF. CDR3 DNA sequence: TGTGCCAGCAGCACTAGCGGGACTACCAAAAACATTCAGTACTTC.

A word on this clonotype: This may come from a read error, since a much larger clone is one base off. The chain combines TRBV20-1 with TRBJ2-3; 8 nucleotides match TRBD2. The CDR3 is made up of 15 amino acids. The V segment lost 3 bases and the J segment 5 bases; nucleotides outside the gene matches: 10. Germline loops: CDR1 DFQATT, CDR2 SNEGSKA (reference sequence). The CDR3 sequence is CSASDPGLVLDTQYF. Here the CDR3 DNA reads TGCAGTGCTAGTGACCCGGGACTAGTCCTAGATACGCAGTATTTT.

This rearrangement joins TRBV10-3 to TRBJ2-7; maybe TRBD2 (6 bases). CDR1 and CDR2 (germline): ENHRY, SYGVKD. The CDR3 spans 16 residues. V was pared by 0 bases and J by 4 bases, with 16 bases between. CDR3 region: CAISESSQGLKYEQYF. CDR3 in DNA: TGTGCCATCAGTGAGTCGAGCCAGGGACTCAAATACGAGCAGTACTTC.